These 31 T cell receptor beta chains came from one sample sequenced in a study of shared clonotypes between healthy human individuals. This table comes from immunoSEQ multiplex PCR, and its TCRdb copy is limited to in-frame clones, with some not included. The sample holds roughly 1,500,000 clones; around 98% are singletons and the top ten take approximately 0.44%. Sequencing was performed on naive CD4+ T cells sorted from blood. Subset meaning: CD45RA+ positively selected. The origin of the receptors is a man aged 25-40 years in good health.

The rearrangement uses TRBV25-1 and TRBJ2-1, with 10 bases fitting TRBD2. Trimming cost V 2 bases and J 9 bases; bases outside gene matches: 4. CDR3 length: 14 residues. Per the germline V gene, CDR1 is MGHDK and CDR2 is SYGVNS. CDR3 region: CASSELASGGEQFF. The CDR3 coding sequence is TGTGCCAGCAGTGAACTGGCTAGCGGGGGTGAGCAGTTCTTC.

The chain links TRBV7-9 to TRBJ1-4; a weak D match, TRBD1 (5 bases). In germline, CDR1 is SEHNR, CDR2 FQNEAQ (reference sequence). Trimming shortened V by 5 bases and J by 5 bases, and 15 bases separated the two germline ends. This CDR3 contains 15 residues. The CDR3 loop reads CASSPTGSLNEKLFF. CDR3 nucleotide sequence: TGTGCCAGCAGCCCCACAGGATCCCTAAATGAAAAACTGTTTTTT.

V is TRBV2 and J is TRBJ1-2; TRBD1 matches 7 bases. This CDR3 comprises 11 residues. V lost 5 bases to trimming and J lost 8 bases; unmatched junction nucleotides: 2. Germline loops: CDR1 SNHLY, CDR2 FYNNEI. The CDR3 DNA follows: TGTGCCAGCAGTACGACAGGGGGCTACACCTTC. Translation gives CASSTTGGYTF.

This clone was seen just once. V gene TRBV2 combines with J gene TRBJ2-3; no clear D. The CDR3 contains 13 residues. Trimming left V 3 bases short and J 7 bases short, with 11 bases between. From germline, CDR1 is SNHLY and CDR2 FYNNEI. The CDR3 DNA sequence: TGTGCCAGCAGTGAGACCCTGTCCTATACGCAGTATTTT. Translated, it gives CASSETLSYTQYF. Full variable domain (rest looked up from reference TRBV2 and TRBJ2-3): EPEVTQTPSHQVTQMGQEVILRCVPISNHLYFYWYRQILGQKVEFLVSFYNNEISEKSEIFDDQFSVERPDGSNFTLKIRSTKLEDSAMYFCASSETLSYTQYFGPGTRLTVL.

V gene TRBV4-3 combines with J gene TRBJ2-1, with a weak D call TRBD2 (6 bases). This CDR3 spans 17 amino acids. Looked up from germline, CDR1 is LGHNA and CDR2 is YSLEER. Trimming took 1 base from V and 2 from J, leaving 15 bases between them. The DNA for the CDR3 is TGCGCCAGCAGCCAAGTGGCAGGAGGGCCCCCCTACAATGAGCAGTTCTTC. This translates into CASSQVAGGPPYNEQFF.

The rearrangement links TRBV15 to TRBJ2-1, with D unresolved. Trimming took off 0 bases at V and 9 bases at J, with 9 bases between the two ends. The CDR3 is 13 residues long. The germline CDR1 and CDR2 sequences are LNHNV and YYDKDF (reference sequence). The CDR3 sequence: CATSREPSSEQFF. The CDR3 region has the DNA TGTGCCACCAGCAGAGAGCCAAGCTCTGAGCAGTTCTTC.

The chain couples TRBV5-8 to TRBJ2-7; TRBD1 agrees at 7 bases. Trimming took 4 bases from V and 0 from J; bases not matched to a gene: 13. The length of the CDR3 is 17 residues. The germline V gene has CDR1 SGHTS and CDR2 YDEGEE. CDR3 region: CASSHYRPGQSSYEQYF. In DNA form, the CDR3 reads TGTGCCAGCAGCCATTACCGGCCGGGACAGAGCTCCTACGAGCAGTACTTC.

In regard to this clone: The same CDR3 arises from other DNA sequences in this sample as well. The rearrangement links TRBV9 to TRBJ2-1, with 9 bases matching TRBD2. The CDR3 length is 15 residues. Germline V lookup: CDR1 SGDLS, CDR2 YYNGEE. With V trimmed by 2 bases and J by 4 bases, 4 bases remained unmatched. CDR3 bases: TGTGCCAGCAGCGTGGCTAGCGGGGCTTACAATGAGCAGTTCTTC. This sequence encodes CASSVASGAYNEQFF.

The rearrangement links TRBV7-9 to TRBJ2-2; D is unresolved. The length of the CDR3 is 13 residues. V lost 1 base to trimming and J lost 6 bases, with 6 bases between them. The germline V gene encodes CDR1 SEHNR and CDR2 FQNEAQ (reference sequence). The CDR3 protein is CASSLEAAGELFF. The CDR3 coding sequence is TGTGCCAGCAGCTTAGAGGCGGCCGGGGAGCTGTTTTTT. Complete variable domain (other parts from reference TRBV7-9 and TRBJ2-2): DTGVSQNPRHKITKRGQNVTFRCDPISEHNRLYWYRQTLGQGPEFLTYFQNEAQLEKSRLLSDRFSAERPKGSFSTLEIQRTEQGDSAMYLCASSLEAAGELFFGEGSRLTVL.

V gene TRBV28 combines with J gene TRBJ1-2; D uncertain. Germline lookup yields CDR1 MDHEN and CDR2 SYDVKM. V was clipped by 5 bases and J by 4 bases, with 14 bases between them. This CDR3 region has 14 residues. DNA for the CDR3: TGTGCCAGCAGTCCACCCTCCCGGGGCTATGGCTACACCTTC. It specifies CASSPPSRGYGYTF.

The chain uses TRBV10-3 and TRBJ1-5; tentative D call: TRBD1 (5 bases). The CDR3 length is 16 residues. V was pared by 0 bases and J by 2 bases, with 11 bases between. Germline lookup yields CDR1 ENHRY and CDR2 SYGVKD. CDR3 sequence (DNA): TGTGCCATCAGTGAGTCTCAGGGTTACGGCAATCAGCCCCAGCATTTT. This gives the protein CAISESQGYGNQPQHF.

This sequence joins TRBV7-8 and TRBJ1-3; no reliable D call. Germline CDR1 reads SGHVS; CDR2 reads FQNEAQ. The CDR3 is 13 amino acids. With 5 bases removed from V and 0 bases from J, the gap between germline ends came to 5 bases. The CDR3 sequence: CASSRNSGNTIYF. The CDR3 DNA follows: TGTGCCAGCAGCCGAAACTCTGGAAACACCATATATTTT.

The gene calls are TRBV30 and TRBJ2-6; D is unresolved. The germline gives CDR1 GTSNPN, CDR2 SVGIG (reference sequence). This CDR3 spans 15 amino acids. The V gene lost 2 bases and the J gene lost 0 bases, with 8 bases spanning the gap. The CDR3 DNA is TGTGCCTGGAGTCCCACGAGCTCTGGGGCCAACGTCCTGACTTTC. Translated: CAWSPTSSGANVLTF.

The rearrangement uses TRBV7-2 and TRBJ1-1; D uncertain. With 1 base removed from V and 1 base from J, the gap between germline ends came to 10 bases. The CDR3 spans 15 residues. CDR1 is SGHTA and CDR2 is FQGNSA in the germline V gene. CDR3 loop: CASSLVVRENTEAFF. The CDR3, as DNA: TGTGCCAGCAGCTTAGTAGTGAGGGAGAACACTGAAGCTTTCTTT.

The chain joins TRBV7-8 to TRBJ1-5, with D tentatively TRBD1 (5 bases). This CDR3 comprises 14 residues. Per the germline V gene, CDR1 is SGHVS and CDR2 is FQNEAQ. The V and J ends lost 5 bases and 6 bases respectively, with 14 bases between them. CDR3 DNA sequence: TGTGCCAGCAGCATTAAGAGGGGATTTCAGCCCCAGCATTTT. Protein sequence: CASSIKRGFQPQHF.

The CDR3 bases are TGTGCCAGCAGTCAACGGGACATACCTAACAATGAGCAGTTCTTC. Amino acids: CASSQRDIPNNEQFF. The chain couples TRBV27 to TRBJ2-1; possibly TRBD1 for D (6 bases). The CDR3 has 15 amino acids. V was trimmed by 5 bases and J by 5 bases, leaving 16 bases between them. Germline V gene data show CDR1 as MNHEY and CDR2 as SMNVEV (reference sequence).

V is TRBV9 and J is TRBJ1-2; D uncertain. The germline V gene has CDR1 SGDLS and CDR2 YYNGEE. V lost 0 bases and J lost 8, with 17 bases in between. The CDR3 contains 15 residues. As DNA, the CDR3 is TGTGCCAGCAGCGTAGAATTGAGAAAAAATCCCGGCTACACCTTC. Protein: CASSVELRKNPGYTF.

As DNA, the CDR3 is TGTGCCAGTAGTATAAGAGGACAGGGAGCTTATCAGCCCCAGCATTTT. Its translation: CASSIRGQGAYQPQHF. The chain joins TRBV19 to TRBJ1-5, with TRBD1 identical over 8 bases. Germline V gene data show CDR1 as LNHDA and CDR2 as SQIVND (reference sequence). This CDR3 is built from 16 residues. V dropped 2 bases and J dropped 5; count of bases not matched to a gene: 8.

With respect to this clone: At the DNA level, this CDR3 is encoded by other sequences in the same sample as well. The chain is built from TRBV5-1 and TRBJ1-1; D is undetermined. CDR3 size: 13 residues. Germline V gene lookup returns CDR1 SGHRS and CDR2 YFSETQ. The V gene lost 2 bases and the J gene lost 3 bases, with 8 bases spanning the gap. The CDR3 sequence is CASSLVGDTEAFF. CDR3 coding DNA: TGCGCCAGCAGCTTAGTAGGAGACACTGAAGCTTTCTTT. Supplemented by reference TRBV5-1 and TRBJ1-1, the full variable domain reads KAGVTQTPRYLIKTRGQQVTLSCSPISGHRSVSWYQQTPGQGLQFLFEYFSETQRNKGNFPGRFSGRQFSNSRSEMNVSTLELGDSALYLCASSLVGDTEAFFGQGTRLTVV.

This sequence joins TRBV28 and TRBJ1-2; D is unclear. The CDR3 consists of 13 residues. Trimming cost V 5 bases and J 14 bases, with 21 bases left between them. The germline gives CDR1 MDHEN, CDR2 SYDVKM. The CDR3 DNA sequence: TGTGCCAGCAGTCCCAATTGGAGGGATCGCGGGACCTTC. It yields the protein CASSPNWRDRGTF.

The chain employs TRBV7-9 and TRBJ1-2; D is unresolved. V lost 2 bases and J lost 4, with 11 bases in between. The CDR3 has 14 residues. Germline V gene data show CDR1 as SEHNR and CDR2 as FQNEAQ (reference sequence). In DNA form, the CDR3 reads TGTGCCAGCAGCTTATCCGGAATCTTCTATGGCTACACCTTC. Amino acid sequence: CASSLSGIFYGYTF.

Points on this clone: The same CDR3 can be traced to other DNA sequences in this sample. The V call is TRBV18, the J call TRBJ2-5, with D perhaps matching TRBD1 (6 bases). Germline V gene lookup returns CDR1 KGHSH and CDR2 LQKENI. V was trimmed by 1 base and J by 2 bases, leaving 8 bases between them. The CDR3 is 14 residues long. The CDR3 coding sequence is TGTGCCAGCTCACCACTTGACAGGCAAGAGACCCAGTACTTC. The encoded protein is CASSPLDRQETQYF.

The chain combines TRBV9 with TRBJ2-7, with a weak D call TRBD1 (6 bases). V was pared by 2 bases and J by 6 bases, with 18 bases between. Looked up from germline, CDR1 is SGDLS and CDR2 is YYNGEE. This CDR3 region has 15 residues. The CDR3 sequence is CASSVRGKSPGEQYF. CDR3 nucleotide sequence: TGTGCCAGCAGCGTTAGGGGGAAGTCCCCCGGCGAGCAGTACTTC.

V and J are TRBV19 and TRBJ2-5; TRBD1 matches at 7 bases. Per the germline V gene, CDR1 is LNHDA and CDR2 is SQIVND (reference sequence). The V and J ends lost 2 bases and 1 base, in that order; junction bases with no gene match: 13. The CDR3 runs to 18 residues. DNA for the CDR3: TGTGCCAGTAGTATAAGTTTGGGGGCAGGGGGTTCCCAAGAGACCCAGTACTTC. Translated, it gives CASSISLGAGGSQETQYF.

A single count supports this clone. V is TRBV11-3 and J is TRBJ2-3; weak D call: TRBD2 (5 bases). The CDR3 consists of 14 residues. Germline values: CDR1 SGHNT, CDR2 YENEEA. V lost 1 base and J 3 bases, leaving 8 bases between the germline ends. CDR3 amino acids: CASSLGEYTDTQYF. The DNA for the CDR3 is TGTGCCAGCAGCTTAGGGGAGTATACAGATACGCAGTATTTT.

The V gene is TRBV19, the J gene TRBJ2-3; the match to TRBD2 covers 14 bases. Germline trimming cut 10 bases from V and 7 bases from J; bases unmatched to any gene: 4. Germline CDR1 reads LNHDA; CDR2 reads SQIVND (reference sequence). The CDR3 has 13 residues. The CDR3 DNA sequence: TGTGCCACCGGGACTAGCGGGAGTAATACGCAGTATTTT. It is translated as CATGTSGSNTQYF.

This clone was seen just once. This chain joins TRBV6-5 and TRBJ1-1; the D is unclear. Trimming stripped 4 bases from V and 0 bases from J, with 12 bases between. Germline CDR1 is MNHEY and CDR2 is SVGAGI. The length of the CDR3 is 15 residues. The chain's CDR3 is CASSFHRRMNTEAFF. In DNA, the CDR3 is TGTGCCAGCAGTTTTCATAGGAGGATGAACACTGAAGCTTTCTTT.

The gene calls are TRBV18 and TRBJ1-1, with D possibly TRBD1 on 6 matching bases. Looked up from germline, CDR1 is KGHSH and CDR2 is LQKENI. Between the trimmed V and J ends, which lost 6 bases and 3 bases, there was a span of 11 bases. The CDR3 totals 13 residues. The CDR3 reads CASSSGVDTEAFF. CDR3 nucleotides: TGTGCCAGCTCGTCAGGGGTCGACACTGAAGCTTTCTTT.

For this clone: The same CDR3 is also encoded by other DNA sequences in this sample. This sequence joins TRBV6-1 and TRBJ2-1, with D possibly matching TRBD2 (6 bases). Trimming stripped 3 bases from V and 12 bases from J, with 9 bases between. Per the germline V gene, CDR1 is MNHNS and CDR2 is SASEGT. CDR3 size: 11 residues. CDR3 in amino acids: CASSEGGGQFF. CDR3 DNA: TGTGCCAGCAGTGAGGGGGGTGGGCAGTTCTTC.

The chain links TRBV11-3 to TRBJ2-2, with D hard to call. The CDR3 length is 13 residues. Germline values: CDR1 SGHNT, CDR2 YENEEA. V was shortened by 1 base and J by 6 bases, with 6 bases between the two germline ends. CDR3 residues: CASSLGVSGELFF. The DNA for the CDR3 is TGTGCCAGCAGCTTAGGTGTCTCCGGGGAGCTGTTTTTT.

The J gene is TRBJ1-5, the V gene TRBV28; D gene ambiguous. This CDR3 comprises 17 residues. Trimming pared 4 bases from V and 3 bases from J, leaving 19 bases between. Germline CDR1 reads MDHEN; CDR2 reads SYDVKM. CDR3 residues: CASSSYPGKETNQPQHF. The CDR3 DNA reads TGTGCCAGCAGTTCATATCCGGGCAAGGAAACCAATCAGCCCCAGCATTTT.